These 14 T cell receptor beta chains share one sample of origin, sequenced in a study of T cells in women clearing cervical HPV infection. Repertoires were generated with immunoSEQ multiplex PCR, while TCRdb's copy carries only in-frame clones and drops some. The sample table includes more than 30,000 clones. Sequencing was done on a sample of blood buffy coat. These receptors all stem from a woman between 18 and 70 years old with a cervical HPV16 infection that either progressed to CIN3+ or cleared (not recorded which).

In regard to this clone: The read comes to an end 3 residues before the CDR3 does, leaving the germline J gene to fill in the end. This chain uses TRBV2 with TRBJ1-6; D not resolved. CDR3 length: 15 residues. Germline V gene sequence: CDR1 SNHLY, CDR2 FYNNEI. V lost 4 bases to trimming and J lost 0 bases, with 7 bases between them. The CDR3 sequence: CASSAQSSYNSPLHF. The CDR3 bases that were read are TGTGCCAGCAGTGCACAGAGCTCCTATAATTCACCC.

Points on this clone: Read coverage stops 3 residues before the CDR3 terminus; the germline J gene supplies the remainder. V and J are TRBV28 and TRBJ1-5; the D gene is possibly TRBD1 (6 bases). Germline V gene lookup returns CDR1 MDHEN and CDR2 SYDVKM. Trimming took off 10 bases at V and 9 bases at J, with 25 bases between the two ends. The CDR3 extends over 15 amino acids. The DNA read from the CDR3 is TGTGCCACCCTCCCAGGTGGGGGGGCCCTGAGGCCC. Protein product: CATLPGGGALRP. The full-length CDR3 reads as CATLPGGGALRPQHF.

As for this clone: The CDR3 extends 3 residues past the end of the read, so its final part is completed from the germline J gene. The V gene is TRBV7-3, the J gene TRBJ2-2; 9 nucleotides align to TRBD1. Germline assignment: CDR1 SGHTA and CDR2 FQGTGA. There are 16 residues in the CDR3. V was pared by 5 bases and J by 7 bases, with 11 bases of the junction left unmatched. CDR3 loop: CASSPLGQGSGGELFF. CDR3 DNA (partial): TGTGCCAGCAGCCCCCTGGGACAGGGCTCTGGCGGGGAG.

Details on this clone: The read stops 3 residues short of the end of the CDR3; the missing end is completed from the germline J gene. This sequence joins TRBV24-1 and TRBJ2-1; 11 nucleotides align to TRBD1. Germline V CDR1 and CDR2: KGHDR, SFDVKD. The junction had 6 bases not matched to a gene; V was cut back by 9 bases and J by 6 bases. The CDR3 loop spans 14 amino acids. The sequenced part of the CDR3 DNA is TGTGCCACCGGCGGGACAGGGGGAGTCAATGAG. Protein: CATGGTGGVNE. The entire CDR3 sequence reads CATGGTGGVNEQFF.

Concerning this clone itself: The missing CDR3 end, 3 residues past where the read stops, is filled in from the germline J gene. V is TRBV18 and J is TRBJ2-5; D not certain. V lost 0 bases, J lost 5 bases, and 7 bases lay in between. Germline assignment: CDR1 KGHSH and CDR2 LQKENI. CDR3 length: 13 amino acids. Partial CDR3 DNA: TGTGCCAGCTCACCACCGACCGGGGAGACC. It codes for CASSPPTGET. The CDR3, in full, reads CASSPPTGETQYF.

Turning to this clone: The CDR3 end lies 3 residues beyond the end of the read and is filled in from the germline J gene. This sequence joins TRBV24-1 and TRBJ2-1, with D tentatively TRBD1 (5 bases). CDR3 length: 17 amino acids. V gave up 3 bases and J gave up 8 bases, with 22 bases separating them. Germline V lookup: CDR1 KGHDR, CDR2 SFDVKD. The CDR3 DNA, read in part, is TGTGCCACCAGTGATCCGCGGCCAGGGAAAGTAGGCGATGAG. The encoded protein is CATSDPRPGKVGDE. The entire CDR3 reads CATSDPRPGKVGDEQFF.

A note on this clone: The read halts 3 residues ahead of the CDR3 end, with the missing end drawn from the germline J gene. The rearrangement links TRBV20-1 to TRBJ2-1, with 7 bases lining up with TRBD2. Germline loops: CDR1 DFQATT, CDR2 SNEGSKA (reference sequence). This CDR3 comprises 15 residues. Trimming took 2 bases from V and 4 from J; bases not matched to a gene: 8. The covered CDR3 bases are TGCAGTGCTAGATCCCGACTAGCCACTTACAATGAG. Its translation: CSARSRLATYNE. The full CDR3 sequence reads CSARSRLATYNEQFF.

A note on this clone: The read gets to within 3 residues of the CDR3 end, and the germline J gene fills in the rest. The chain recombines TRBV7-2 with TRBJ1-6; weak D call: TRBD1 (5 bases). CDR3 length: 15 residues. The V gene lost 2 bases and the J gene lost 5 bases, with 10 bases spanning the gap. Germline V CDR1 and CDR2: SGHTA, FQGNSA. CDR3 protein: CASSLLRGDNSPLHF. The part of the CDR3 DNA that was read is TGTGCCAGCAGCTTATTAAGGGGAGATAATTCACCC.

Notes on this clone: The read halts 3 residues ahead of the CDR3 end, with the missing end drawn from the germline J gene. The chain combines TRBV2 with TRBJ2-5; 7 nucleotides line up with TRBD2. This CDR3 region has 12 residues. Germline-derived CDR1 and CDR2 are SNHLY and FYNNEI. The V segment lost 7 bases and the J segment 5 bases; nucleotides outside the gene matches: 4. The CDR3 DNA, read in part, is TGTGCCAGCAACGGGGGGATCGAGACC. It encodes CASNGGIET. In full, the CDR3 reads CASNGGIETQYF.

As concerns this clone: The read is 3 residues too short to cover the CDR3 end, so that end is filled in from the germline J gene. This chain connects TRBV29-1 to TRBJ2-1, with TRBD1 matching 7 bases. Trimming at V came to 7 bases and at J to 9 bases, leaving 15 bases not matched to a gene. The germline gives CDR1 SQVTM, CDR2 ANQGSEA. The CDR3 has 14 amino acids. The CDR3 loop is CSATTSTGSGEQFF. The part of the CDR3 DNA that was read is TGCAGCGCCACCACCTCGACAGGGTCCGGTGAG.

On this clone: The CDR3 goes on 3 residues after the read ends, and that part is filled in from the germline J gene. The rearrangement uses TRBV6-2 or TRBV6-3 and TRBJ2-5; 8 bases are a match to TRBD2. The CDR3 is made up of 14 amino acids. J gave up 2 bases and V 8 bases, and 7 bases lay outside the gene matches. Germline assignment: CDR1 MNHEY and CDR2 SVGEGT. CDR3: CASVRAGGQETQYF. The covered CDR3 bases are TGTGCCAGCGTTCGGGCGGGAGGTCAAGAGACC.

The CDR3 spells CASRGSGVETQYF. The sequenced part of the CDR3 DNA is TGTGCCAGCAGGGGATCCGGGGTGGAGACC. The J gene is TRBJ2-5, the V gene TRBV6-2 or TRBV6-3, with D perhaps matching TRBD2 (5 bases). Coverage ceases 3 residues before the CDR3 finishes, and the germline J gene fills in the end. CDR1 and CDR2 from the germline V gene are MNHEY and SVGEGT. V was shortened by 6 bases and J by 5 bases, with 13 bases between the two germline ends. This CDR3 spans 13 amino acids.

Worth noting for this clone: The read terminates 3 residues ahead of where the CDR3 ends, so the germline J gene completes it. V and J are TRBV28 and TRBJ2-2, with TRBD1 matching 8 bases. CDR3 length: 14 residues. J gave up 8 bases and V 8 bases, and 10 bases lay outside the gene matches. The germline V gene has CDR1 MDHEN and CDR2 SYDVKM. The CDR3 DNA, read in part, is TGTGCCAGCTCATCTACAGGGGGAGGAGGGGAG. Translation gives CASSSTGGGGE. The entire CDR3 sequence reads CASSSTGGGGELFF.

About this clone: The CDR3 end falls 3 residues outside the read, so it is completed with the germline J gene. This sequence joins TRBV12-3 or TRBV12-4 and TRBJ2-5; D possibly corresponds to TRBD1 (6 bases). Trimming left V 6 bases short and J 5 bases short, with 10 bases between. This CDR3 has 12 amino acids. This CDR3 reads CASRRGWETQYF. The sequenced part of the CDR3 DNA is TGTGCCAGCAGGAGGGGGTGGGAGACC.